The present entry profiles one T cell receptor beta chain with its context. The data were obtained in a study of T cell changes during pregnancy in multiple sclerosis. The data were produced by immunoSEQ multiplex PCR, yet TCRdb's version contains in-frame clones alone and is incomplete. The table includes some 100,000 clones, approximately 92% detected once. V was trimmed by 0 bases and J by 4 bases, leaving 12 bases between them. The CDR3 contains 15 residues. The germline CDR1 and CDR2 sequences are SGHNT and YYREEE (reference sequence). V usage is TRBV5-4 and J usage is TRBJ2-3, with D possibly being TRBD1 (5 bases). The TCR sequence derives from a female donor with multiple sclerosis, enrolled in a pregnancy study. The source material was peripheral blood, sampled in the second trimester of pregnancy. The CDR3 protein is CASSLGSGMADTQYF. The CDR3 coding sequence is TGTGCCAGCAGCTTGGGGTCAGGGATGGCAGATACGCAGTATTTT.